This passage covers 11 T cell receptor beta chains from one sample sequenced in a study of cytomegalovirus exposure and HLA in healthy donors. TCRdb keeps only in-frame clones here, not all; method: immunoSEQ multiplex PCR. The sample lists tens of thousands of clones, 89% seen once, with approximately 8.1% in the top ten. The sequencing input was PBMCs. These TCRs come from a woman aged 18-29 years in good health and CMV-seropositive.

In its sample, this clone was seen a few times. The genes are TRBV30 and TRBJ1-3; 7 bases agree with TRBD1. The CDR3 sequence is 13 residues long. CDR1 is GTSNPN and CDR2 is SVGIG in the germline V gene (reference sequence). The CDR3 DNA reads TGTGCTCGAAAGATACAGGGGGGAAACACCATATATTTT. Translating gives CARKIQGGNTIYF.

The chain carries TRBV4-1 and TRBJ1-5, with D perhaps matching TRBD1 (5 bases). Germline CDR1 reads MGHRA; CDR2 reads YSYEKL. Trimming took off 3 bases at V and 0 bases at J, with 21 bases between the two ends. The length of the CDR3 is 19 residues. In DNA, the CDR3 is TGCGCCAGCAGCCAGGGCTCCGGGGGGACGGGGTATAGCAATCAGCCCCAGCATTTT. Translation gives CASSQGSGGTGYSNQPQHF.

This clone was seen once. V is TRBV5-1 and J is TRBJ2-7, with 9 bases lining up with TRBD1. V dropped 6 bases and J dropped 7; count of bases not matched to a gene: 14. The CDR3 extends over 15 amino acids. Germline CDR1 reads SGHRS; CDR2 reads YFSETQ. CDR3 DNA: TGCGCCAGCACCCTCGGGACAGGGCGTTTGGGGGAGCAGTACTTC. This codes for CASTLGTGRLGEQYF.

The chain recombines TRBV5-6 with TRBJ2-5; TRBD2 agrees at 15 bases. The CDR3 runs 17 residues. Germline-derived CDR1 and CDR2 are SGHDT and YYEEEE. The junction had 8 bases not matched to a gene; V was cut back by 6 bases and J by 2 bases. In DNA, the CDR3 is TGTGCCAGCAACTGGGGACTAGCGGGGGGCGGGCAAGAGACCCAGTACTTC. It is translated as CASNWGLAGGGQETQYF.

The chain has TRBV19 and TRBJ2-3; possibly TRBD2 for D (6 bases). The V end lost 5 bases, the J end lost 8 bases, and 29 bases lay between the germline ends. This CDR3 has 18 amino acids. Per germline, CDR1 LNHDA and CDR2 SQIVND (reference sequence). Written as DNA, the CDR3 is TGTGCCAGTAGTCCAGTTGCAGGGCACTTAGCGGCGCGAGGTACGCAGTATTTT. Residues: CASSPVAGHLAARGTQYF.

The J gene is TRBJ1-2, the V gene TRBV19, with 7 positions matching TRBD1. J was trimmed by 3 bases and V by 8 bases; bases with no gene match: 12. Looked up from germline, CDR1 is LNHDA and CDR2 is SQIVND (reference sequence). The CDR3 runs to 15 residues. For the CDR3, the DNA is TGTGCCAGTTACCGGACAGGATACTCTCACTATGGCTACACCTTC. Translation gives CASYRTGYSHYGYTF.

The CDR3 sequence is CASSLDLSLEQYF. The CDR3, as DNA: TGTGCCAGCAGCTTAGATCTTTCCCTCGAGCAGTACTTC. The J gene is TRBJ2-7, the V gene TRBV11-2, with D unclear. The CDR3 extends over 13 amino acids. The germline V gene encodes CDR1 SGHAT and CDR2 FQNNGV. V lost 0 bases, J lost 6 bases, and 9 bases lay in between.

The chain couples TRBV9 to TRBJ2-1; 12 bases fit TRBD2. V was pared by 0 bases and J by 7 bases, with 2 bases of the junction left unmatched. CDR1 is SGDLS, CDR2 YYNGEE, per germline. The CDR3 has 15 residues. This CDR3 reads CASSVGTSGANEQFF. The CDR3 bases are TGTGCCAGCAGCGTAGGGACTAGCGGGGCTAATGAGCAGTTCTTC.

The CDR3 DNA is TGTGCCATCAGTGAGTCGAATGCGGCTAGCGGGTCCTACAATGAGCAGTTCTTC. Its protein is CAISESNAASGSYNEQFF. The chain is built from TRBV10-3 and TRBJ2-1; TRBD2 agrees at 8 bases. The length of the CDR3 is 18 residues. V trimming: 0 bases; J trimming: 1 base; junction bases outside the gene matches: 8. Per the germline V gene, CDR1 is ENHRY and CDR2 is SYGVKD.

This chain joins TRBV14 and TRBJ1-4, with a possible D match to TRBD1 (5 bases). V lost 3 bases and J lost 8, with 13 bases in between. Germline CDR1 reads SGHDN; CDR2 reads FVKESK. The CDR3 totals 14 residues. The CDR3 DNA sequence: TGTGCCAGCAGCCAGGGAGGGGTCGGCGAAAAACTGTTTTTT. As protein: CASSQGGVGEKLFF. Based on the CDR3 plus reference TRBV14 and TRBJ1-4, the full variable domain is EAGVTQFPSHSVIEKGQTVTLRCDPISGHDNLYWYRRVMGKEIKFLLHFVKESKQDESGMPNNRFLAERTGGTYSTLKVQPAELEDSGVYFCASSQGGVGEKLFFGSGTQLSVL.

The CDR3 DNA is TGTGCCAGCAGTTTAGCGGCAGGGGGGAGGTGGACTCCCTCCGAGCAGTACTTC. This encodes CASSLAAGGRWTPSEQYF. This sequence joins TRBV28 and TRBJ2-7; TRBD1 is a possible D gene (7 bases). This CDR3 is built from 18 residues. CDR1 is MDHEN, CDR2 SYDVKM, per germline. Trimming left V 2 bases short and J 6 bases short, with 26 bases between.